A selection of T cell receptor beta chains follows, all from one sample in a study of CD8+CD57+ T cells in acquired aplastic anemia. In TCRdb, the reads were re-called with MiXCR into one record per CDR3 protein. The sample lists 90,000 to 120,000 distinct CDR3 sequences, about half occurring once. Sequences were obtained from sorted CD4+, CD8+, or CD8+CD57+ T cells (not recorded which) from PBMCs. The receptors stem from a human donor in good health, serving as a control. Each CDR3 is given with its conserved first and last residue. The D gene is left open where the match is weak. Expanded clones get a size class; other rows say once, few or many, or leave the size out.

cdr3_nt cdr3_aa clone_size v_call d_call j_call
TGTGCCAGCGTTTCCGGCGGGGGGGGCAGGGGGATCAAAAACGAGCAGTACTTC CASVSGGGGRGIKNEQYF - TRBV25-1 TRBD2 TRBJ2-7
TGCAGCGTGCAGCGGGAGCCACGAAGCACAGATACGCAGTATTTT CSVQREPRSTDTQYF - TRBV29-1 TRBD2 TRBJ2-3
TGTGCCAGCAGCTTAGGAGGAAATGGGCAGTTCTTC CASSLGGNGQFF few TRBV13 - TRBJ2-1
TGTGCCACCAGCAGAGAGAACACGTACACTGAAGCTTTCTTT CATSRENTYTEAFF - TRBV15 - TRBJ1-1
TGTGCCAGTAGTATCCTGGCGGCGAACAATGAGCAGTTCTTC CASSILAANNEQFF - TRBV19 - TRBJ2-1
TGTGCCAGCAGAGGGGGACTAGCGGGGAAAGAGACCCAGTACTTC CASRGGLAGKETQYF - TRBV25-1 TRBD2 TRBJ2-5
TGTGCCAGCAGTGAGGGACAGGGGGGCAGCTCCTACGAGCAGTACTTC CASSEGQGGSSYEQYF many TRBV6-1 TRBD1 TRBJ2-7
TGTGCCACCAGCAGAGTTCCGAGCGGGGGGGCCGCCTACGAGCAGTACTTC CATSRVPSGGAAYEQYF - TRBV15 TRBD2 TRBJ2-7
TGCAGTGCTAGAGGACAAAACTATGGCTACACCTTC CSARGQNYGYTF - TRBV20-1 - TRBJ1-2
TGTGCCAGCATTACCCGGATGGAGTCCCAAGAGACCCAGTACTTC CASITRMESQETQYF many TRBV2 - TRBJ2-5
TGTGCCAGCAGTAGGGGGGGCGGGGAGCAGTACTTC CASSRGGGEQYF few TRBV25-1 - TRBJ2-7
TGTGCCAGCAGCTTGAGGGAGACTAGCTGGTCGGATCTGGACAAAAACATTCAGTACTTC CASSLRETSWSDLDKNIQYF - TRBV5-6 TRBD2 TRBJ2-4
TGCAGTGCTAGAGGAGGGACGACAGTTAGGATAGATGAGCAGTTCTTC CSARGGTTVRIDEQFF few TRBV20-1 - TRBJ2-1
TGTGCCTGGGGTGAGGGACAGGGTCAGCCCCAGCATTTT CAWGEGQGQPQHF many TRBV30 TRBD1 TRBJ1-5
TGTGCCAGCAGCAGGGACAGGGGACATAATTCACCCCTCCACTTT CASSRDRGHNSPLHF - TRBV27 TRBD1 TRBJ1-6
TGCGCCAGCAGCCAAGATAGGGCGGGCGATGGAAACACCATATATTTT CASSQDRAGDGNTIYF many TRBV4-3 - TRBJ1-3
TGTGCCGCCCGGGTAGGCGGGAACGAGTATGGCTACACCTTC CAARVGGNEYGYTF - TRBV7-9 - TRBJ1-2
TGTGCCAGCAGTGAAGCCAGCTATGGCTACACCTTC CASSEASYGYTF few TRBV2 - TRBJ1-2
TGTGCCAGCAGGGGGGGGGCCCACAATGAGCAGTTCTTC CASRGGAHNEQFF many TRBV25-1 - TRBJ2-1
TGCAGTGCTAATCCCCATTTCGGGACAGCGTATGGCTACACCTTC CSANPHFGTAYGYTF - TRBV20-1 TRBD1 TRBJ1-2
TGTGCCAGCAGTTTTAGCGTAAGCACCGGGGAGAACACTGAAGCTTTCTTT CASSFSVSTGENTEAFF - TRBV10-3 - TRBJ1-1
TGTGCCAGCAGCCAAAGAGGCAGGGGAGCTTCACCCCTCCACTTT CASSQRGRGASPLHF - TRBV15 - TRBJ1-6
TGCAGTGCTCGGGACCAAAGCTACGAGCAGTACTTC CSARDQSYEQYF - TRBV20-1 - TRBJ2-7
TGTGCCAGCAGCTCTAGCGGGGGCGAGGATACGCAGTATTTT CASSSSGGEDTQYF many TRBV7-3 TRBD2 TRBJ2-3
TGCGCCAGCAGTGCGGCCAAGAACACTGAAGCTTTCTTT CASSAAKNTEAFF - TRBV10-2 - TRBJ1-1
TGTGCCAGCAGCCTAAGGGGGGGCACGGTGAACACTGAAGCTTTCTTT CASSLRGGTVNTEAFF - TRBV11-1 - TRBJ1-1
TGTGCCAGTAGACAACAGGACTCTGGGGCCAACGTCCTGACTTTC CASRQQDSGANVLTF - TRBV19 - TRBJ2-6
TGCAGTGCTAGTGGGGGACAGGAGGGTACCGGGGAGCTGTTTTTT CSASGGQEGTGELFF - TRBV20-1 TRBD1 TRBJ2-2
TGTGCCAGCAGCTCCGACAGGGAAATCTACGAGCAGTACTTC CASSSDREIYEQYF - TRBV7-2 TRBD1 TRBJ2-7
TGTGCCACCAGCAGAGAATCGGTCTTTCCCGGACAGCAAGAGACCCAGTACTTC CATSRESVFPGQQETQYF - TRBV15 - TRBJ2-5
TGTGCCAGTAGTATATCGACTAGCGGGGGGGTAAACAATGAGCAGTTCTTC CASSISTSGGVNNEQFF many TRBV19 TRBD2 TRBJ2-1
TGTGCCAGCAGTTCCGGGACAGGGGGCAGTTTGTATGGCTACACCTTC CASSSGTGGSLYGYTF - TRBV6-5 TRBD1 TRBJ1-2
TGCAGTGCTAGCCCGGGATGGCTGAGCAATCAGCCCCAGCATTTT CSASPGWLSNQPQHF - TRBV20-1 - TRBJ1-5
TGCGCCAGCGGTCAACAGGGAATCGGCTATGGCTACACCTTC CASGQQGIGYGYTF many TRBV4-1 - TRBJ1-2
TGTGCCAGCAGCAGATTAGCGGGGGGAAACAATGAGCAGTTCTTC CASSRLAGGNNEQFF many TRBV5-4 TRBD2 TRBJ2-1
TGTGCCACCAGTGACGGGGAGGGATGGGGCGAGCAGTACTTC CATSDGEGWGEQYF - TRBV24-1 TRBD2 TRBJ2-7
TGTGCCAGCGGGGGGGTAGGGATGAACACTGAAGCTTTCTTT CASGGVGMNTEAFF many TRBV25-1 - TRBJ1-1
TGTGCCACCAGTGACCGGAAAAGACAGGGAAGTAAGGATGAGCAGTTCTTC CATSDRKRQGSKDEQFF - TRBV24-1 TRBD1 TRBJ2-1
TGCAGCGTACTACAGGGGGGAGGCCAGCCCCAGCATTTC CSVLQGGGQPQHF - TRBV29-1 TRBD1 TRBJ1-5
TGCGCCAGCAGTGAGAACGGCAAACAAGAGACCCAGTACTTC CASSENGKQETQYF - TRBV10-2 - TRBJ2-5
TGCAGCGTTGAGCGGGACACCCCACACGAGCAGTACTTC CSVERDTPHEQYF - TRBV29-1 - TRBJ2-7
TGTGCCAGCCTATATACAGGGGGCACTGAAGCTTTCTTT CASLYTGGTEAFF - TRBV2 TRBD1 TRBJ1-1
TGCAGTGCTACTCCGGGACAGGGAGGTTCACCTCTCCACTTT CSATPGQGGSPLHF few TRBV20-1 TRBD1 TRBJ1-6
TGCGCCAGCAGCAGGGGGGAGGGGAGGTGTTGCCAAGAGACCCAGTACTTC CASSRGEGRCCQETQYF - TRBV5-1 - TRBJ2-5
TGTGCCAGCAGTCTCGGACGGGTGAAGTATGGCTACACCTTC CASSLGRVKYGYTF - TRBV12-3/TRBV12-4 - TRBJ1-2
TGTGCCAGCAGCGATCTAGCGGGGAATTCCTACGAGCAGTACTTC CASSDLAGNSYEQYF many TRBV5-4 TRBD2 TRBJ2-7
TGTGCCAGCAGCTTCGGTCTAGCCTACGAGCAGTACTTC CASSFGLAYEQYF many TRBV5-4 - TRBJ2-7
TGCAGCGCCCGACAGCACTTGAACACTGAAGCTTTCTTT CSARQHLNTEAFF few TRBV29-1 - TRBJ1-1
TGTGCCAGCAGTCAGGGAATCTATCAGCCCCAGCATTTT CASSQGIYQPQHF - TRBV9 - TRBJ1-5
TGTGCCAGCAGTCCATCAGGGCAAGAGACCCAGTACTTC CASSPSGQETQYF many TRBV12-3/TRBV12-4 - TRBJ2-5
TGCAGTGCTACCGGGGGGATGAGCAATCAGCCCCAGCATTTT CSATGGMSNQPQHF many TRBV20-1 - TRBJ1-5
TGTGCCAGCAGCTTTGACACCTCCTCTGGAAACACCATATATTTT CASSFDTSSGNTIYF - TRBV11-1 - TRBJ1-3
TGTGCCACCAGTGACCGCAGGACTAGCGGATATTCCAACGAGCAGTACTTC CATSDRRTSGYSNEQYF - TRBV24-1 TRBD2 TRBJ2-7
TGTGCCAGCATGAGGACAGGGGGCGAGCAGTACTTC CASMRTGGEQYF once TRBV2 TRBD1 TRBJ2-7
TGTGCCAGCAGCTTTCAGGGGGGCACCGGGGAGCTGTTTTTT CASSFQGGTGELFF - TRBV7-9 - TRBJ2-2
TGTGCCAGCAAAGGGCAGGACTACGAGCAGTACTTC CASKGQDYEQYF - TRBV10-3 - TRBJ2-7